This T cell receptor (beta chain) is from a study of cytomegalovirus exposure and HLA in healthy donors. Both 60 Vbeta primers and 13 Jbeta primers went into the PCR. As originally analysed: As a later analysis found, there were 70 million to 90 million unique TCR beta chains, of which 8.5 million to 14 million were shared. Using immunoSEQ multiplex PCR, the repertoire was profiled, and TCRdb retains in-frame clones only, with some absent. V, J and clone size are those of that table, while D and trimming were read from the DNA. Of around 170,000 clones listed, around 82% are singletons. Study-level points and caveats: The study assumed roughly uniform donor sequencing depth for presence/absence analyses. TCR beta V- and J-gene trimming was later associated with a missense DCLRE1C variant. Among TCR beta chains of equal frequency, HLA-associated ones were more clonally expanded in a later analysis.

In the case of this clone: The antigen remains unidentified.

The TCR sequence derives from a man aged 35-49 years in good health and CMV-seronegative. Sequencing was performed on PBMCs.

In DNA form, the CDR3 reads TGTGCCTGCACAGGCTTAAGGGAAATAACCGGGGAGCTGTTTTTT. It is translated as CACTGLREITGELFF. The rearrangement links TRBV30 to TRBJ2-2; weak D call: TRBD1 (5 bases). Germline CDR1 reads GTSNPN; CDR2 reads SVGIG (reference sequence). The CDR3 sequence is 15 residues long. The V gene lost 6 bases and the J gene lost 5 bases, with 19 bases spanning the gap.